These T cell receptor beta chains were read from a single sample in a study of T cells in Graves' hyperthyroidism and ophthalmopathy. TCRdb redid the calling of the multiplex PCR reads with MiXCR, one entry per CDR3 protein. The sample yields about 250,000 distinct CDR3 sequences, more than 20% seen once. The sequenced sample was blood. The receptors here all came from a woman in her 40s with Graves' ophthalmopathy. Each CDR3 is given without its conserved first and last residue. Clone size, where shown, is once, few, many, or a class for clones that have expanded.

v_call,clone_size,j_call,cdr3_aa
TRBV5-1,many,TRBJ1-4,ASSLGQVGEKLF
TRBV7-8,many,TRBJ2-5,ASSLVMAGVGETQY
TRBV10-3,many,TRBJ1-2,AISSGTRGLKGYGYT
TRBV6-4,-,TRBJ2-2,ASNRDTNTGELF
TRBV2,many,TRBJ1-2,ASSSDGFYDGYT
TRBV6-5,many,TRBJ2-7,ASRPSGGSSWQY
TRBV2,many,TRBJ2-7,ASIRGSSYEQY
TRBV19,many,TRBJ1-5,ASRSGTGGYSNQPQH
TRBV20-1,-,TRBJ2-7,SAGDRSGLEQY
TRBV4-3,once,TRBJ2-4,ASSQVQGSKNIQY
TRBV3-1,many,TRBJ2-7,ASSQEPGRLLY
TRBV29-1,-,TRBJ1-2,SVEDGDGYT
TRBV12-3/TRBV12-4,-,TRBJ2-7,ASHTSGGYEQY
TRBV30,many,TRBJ2-7,AWSLGGYYEQY
TRBV5-1,many,TRBJ2-7,ASSLNPGRDEQY
TRBV5-5,many,TRBJ2-2,ASSLRWYTGELF
TRBV9,-,TRBJ2-2,ASSASGTNTGELF
TRBV12-3/TRBV12-4,many,TRBJ1-1,ASSLRGGGLLNTEAF
TRBV3-1,-,TRBJ2-7,ASSWGGQTYEQY
TRBV29-1,many,TRBJ1-1,SVDGVRGEAF
TRBV5-1,many,TRBJ1-2,ASRHAETALYGYT
TRBV6-2/TRBV6-3,few,TRBJ2-7,ASSRRRGGSGQQEEQY
TRBV27,-,TRBJ2-7,ASSFQTSGRYEQY
TRBV12-3/TRBV12-4,many,TRBJ2-7,ASSLSPGFPYEQY
TRBV30,many,TRBJ2-7,AWSGTYEQY
TRBV5-1,many,TRBJ2-7,ASSLGVLANEQY
TRBV4-1,many,TRBJ2-7,ASSQDRDYEQY
TRBV20-1,many,TRBJ1-6,SAVRTASSSYNSPLH